Listed below are T cell receptor beta chains from one sample, sequenced in a study of blood T cell repertoires in COVID-19. TCRdb keeps only in-frame clones here, not all; method: immunoSEQ multiplex PCR. The sample has 200,000 to 300,000 clones; just over 85% are singletons. Sequences were obtained from peripheral blood. These TCRs come from an elderly man with acute or convalescent COVID-19. The CDR3 runs from the conserved cysteine through the conserved F or W. A D gene is named only where the DNA matches it firmly.

J gene,D gene,V gene,CDR3 DNA,CDR3 protein
TRBJ2-1,NA,TRBV5-3,TGTGCCAGCCACCTAGGAGAGCAGTTCTTC,CASHLGEQFF
TRBJ2-5,NA,TRBV5-1,TGCGCCAGCAGCCCTCTGGGCCCTCAAGAGACCCAGTACTTC,CASSPLGPQETQYF
TRBJ1-6,TRBD1,TRBV25-1,TGTGCCAGCAGAAAGACAGGGGGTAAAGGACATTCACCCCTCCACTTT,CASRKTGGKGHSPLHF
TRBJ1-5,TRBD1,TRBV6-5,TGTGCCAGCAGCCGACAGGGAGGACAGCCCCAGCATTTT,CASSRQGGQPQHF
TRBJ1-4,NA,TRBV28,TGTGCCAGCAGCTCAGGTGCAAAACTGTTTTTT,CASSSGAKLFF
TRBJ2-1,NA,TRBV7-2,TGTGCCAGCAGCTCGGCGTGGGGCCAAGAGCAGTTCTTC,CASSSAWGQEQFF
TRBJ1-1,NA,TRBV6-2/TRBV6-3,TGTGCCAGCAACCCATTACAGAACACGATGAACACTGAAGCTTTCTTT,CASNPLQNTMNTEAFF
TRBJ2-7,TRBD1,TRBV6-6,TGTGCCAGCAGGGCCGGGACAGGACCTTACGAGCAGTACTTC,CASRAGTGPYEQYF
TRBJ1-1,TRBD1,TRBV19,TGTGCCAGTAGTCAGGGGACAGGGGGCTTGGACACTGAAGCTTTCTTT,CASSQGTGGLDTEAFF
TRBJ1-4,TRBD1,TRBV5-6,TGTGCCAGCAGCTTAGGACAGGGAAGCGAAAAACTGTTTTTT,CASSLGQGSEKLFF
TRBJ1-5,NA,TRBV9,TGTGCCAGCAGCACAGACAGTAGCAATCAGCCCCAGCATTTT,CASSTDSSNQPQHF
TRBJ1-4,NA,TRBV19,TGTGCCAGTAGTATAAATCAGATCCGAGGGGGACTGTTTTTT,CASSINQIRGGLFF